The present entry profiles one TCR beta chain with its context. Produced via immunoSEQ multiplex PCR; TCRdb's table is partial and in-frame only. This table holds approximately 440,000 clones, about 90% found once. The data were taken from a study of blood T cell repertoires in COVID-19. The ends were cut back, 0 bases at V and 0 bases at J, with 10 bases in the middle. There are 16 residues in the CDR3. CDR1 is SGHNT and CDR2 is YYREEE in the germline V gene (reference sequence). Material for sequencing was PBMCs or T cells enriched from blood (not recorded which). The gene calls are TRBV5-4 and TRBJ2-1, with unresolved D. This TCR came from a woman aged 18-29 years who had recovered from COVID-19. Here the CDR3 DNA reads TGTGCCAGCAGCTTGGTTGGGCACCTCTCCTACAATGAGCAGTTCTTC. Its protein product is CASSLVGHLSYNEQFF.